These 30 T cell receptor beta chains came from one sample sequenced in a study of T cell changes during pregnancy in multiple sclerosis (dated by TCRdb to about 2019). Library construction relied on the immunoSEQ multiplex PCR assay. The immuneACCESS repertoire file appears here via TCRdb, limited to in-frame rearrangements. These files lack a portion of the clones; in checked studies, under half of the deficit traces to unresolved V genes, and the cause of the others is not known. Here the sample has some 49,000 clones; around 90% occur a single time. The ten biggest clones cover 2.9% of the sample. Here the sequenced sample was CD8+ T cells from peripheral blood mononuclear cells, taken in the second trimester of pregnancy. Receptors were obtained from a female donor with multiple sclerosis, enrolled in a pregnancy study.

V is TRBV5-6 and J is TRBJ2-7, with D maybe TRBD1 (6 bases). CDR1 is SGHDT, CDR2 YYEEEE, per germline. V was shortened by 7 bases and J by 2 bases, with 16 bases between the two germline ends. The CDR3 is made up of 14 amino acids. The CDR3 sequence is CASSRTARTYEQYF. CDR3 DNA: TGTGCCAGCTCCCGGACAGCCCGGACCTACGAGCAGTACTTC.

This rearrangement joins TRBV9 to TRBJ1-2; tentative D call: TRBD1 (6 bases). Germline values: CDR1 SGDLS, CDR2 YYNGEE. This CDR3 is 13 amino acids long. With 0 bases removed from V and 6 bases from J, the gap between germline ends came to 9 bases. CDR3 sequence: CASSVGGGNGYTF. CDR3 nucleotides: TGTGCCAGCAGCGTAGGCGGGGGCAATGGCTACACCTTC. Supplemented by reference TRBV9 and TRBJ1-2, the full variable domain reads DSGVTQTPKHLITATGQRVTLRCSPRSGDLSVYWYQQSLDQGLQFLIQYYNGEERAKGNILERFSAQQFPDLHSELNLSSLELGDSALYFCASSVGGGNGYTFGSGTRLTVV.

The chain has TRBV6-5 and TRBJ1-6, with 7 nucleotides matching TRBD1. The germline CDR1 and CDR2 sequences are MNHEY and SVGAGI. CDR3 length: 14 residues. V lost 5 bases and J lost 9; bases outside the gene matches: 7. CDR3 in DNA: TGTGCCAGCAGTCCCCGACAGGGTCGTTCACCCCTCCACTTT. Amino acids: CASSPRQGRSPLHF.

V gene TRBV19 combines with J gene TRBJ2-7, with 8 bases lining up with TRBD1. V lost 8 bases, J lost 6 bases, and 9 bases stayed unmatched. CDR3 length: 13 amino acids. Germline V gene data show CDR1 as LNHDA and CDR2 as SQIVND (reference sequence). The CDR3 is CASGAGQGLEQYF. The CDR3 DNA is TGTGCCAGTGGGGCCGGACAGGGACTCGAGCAGTACTTC.

In nucleotides, the CDR3 is TGTGCCAGCAGTTACTCACAAAGCTCTGGAAACACCATATATTTT. This encodes CASSYSQSSGNTIYF. This chain uses TRBV6-5 with TRBJ1-3; D uncertain. CDR3 size: 15 residues. Germline-derived CDR1 and CDR2 are MNHEY and SVGAGI. Trimming took off 0 bases at V and 0 bases at J, with 6 bases between the two ends.

This clone was observed once. This chain uses TRBV4-1 with TRBJ2-7; D might be TRBD2 (5 bases). The V end was cut by 1 base, the J end by 4 bases, with 14 bases between. Germline V CDR1 and CDR2: MGHRA, YSYEKL. The CDR3 contains 15 residues. The CDR3: CASSQGLYSGYEQYF. The CDR3 nucleotides read TGCGCCAGCAGCCAAGGGCTGTACTCGGGGTACGAGCAGTACTTC.

This chain links TRBV4-2 with TRBJ2-7; 8 bases fit TRBD1. Germline trimming cut 4 bases from V and 5 bases from J; bases unmatched to any gene: 7. The CDR3 totals 14 residues. Germline assignment: CDR1 LGHNA and CDR2 YNFKEQ. The CDR3, as DNA: TGTGCCAGCAGCCCTGCGCCAGGGGGCCACGAGCAGTACTTC. Its translation is CASSPAPGGHEQYF.

This rearrangement joins TRBV6-6 to TRBJ2-7; 7 bases match TRBD1. Germline CDR1 reads MNHNY; CDR2 reads SVGAGI (reference sequence). This CDR3 comprises 14 residues. With 5 bases clipped from V and 5 bases from J, the junction kept 9 bases outside the gene matches. In nucleotides, the CDR3 is TGTGCCAGCAGTGCGACAGGGCCCCGCGACGAGCAGTACTTC. Its protein is CASSATGPRDEQYF.

The chain carries TRBV27 and TRBJ2-3, with 7 bases that match TRBD1. V dropped 0 bases and J dropped 12; count of bases not matched to a gene: 6. CDR3 length: 13 amino acids. Germline V CDR1 and CDR2: MNHEY, SMNVEV (reference sequence). CDR3 DNA: TGTGCCAGCAGTTTATCCCCAGGGGGTTCACAGTATTTT. Protein product: CASSLSPGGSQYF.

This clone was observed once. CDR3 residues: CAWSVVSWQFF. For the CDR3, the DNA is TGTGCCTGGAGTGTTGTTTCATGGCAGTTCTTC. This rearrangement joins TRBV30 to TRBJ2-1; D call uncertain. CDR3 length: 11 amino acids. Germline CDR1 and CDR2: GTSNPN and SVGIG (reference sequence). V shed 0 bases and J shed 12 bases, with 9 bases lying between them.

The chain has TRBV5-6 and TRBJ2-1, with 8 positions matching TRBD1. The CDR3 loop spans 15 amino acids. The V gene's germline CDR1 is SGHDT and CDR2 YYEEEE. Germline trimming cut 4 bases from V and 4 bases from J; bases unmatched to any gene: 7. The CDR3 region is CASSLGTGLYNEQFF. The CDR3 DNA follows: TGTGCCAGCAGCCTAGGGACAGGTCTATACAATGAGCAGTTCTTC. Full variable domain (missing parts from reference TRBV5-6 and TRBJ2-1): DAGVTQSPTHLIKTRGQQVTLRCSPKSGHDTVSWYQQALGQGPQFIFQYYEEEERQRGNFPDRFSGHQFPNYSSELNVNALLLGDSALYLCASSLGTGLYNEQFFGPGTRLTVL.

V is TRBV9 and J is TRBJ2-1, with 8 bases aligning to TRBD1. Germline values: CDR1 SGDLS, CDR2 YYNGEE. There are 18 residues in the CDR3. The junction had 9 bases not matched to a gene; V was cut back by 0 bases and J by 1 base. The DNA for the CDR3 is TGTGCCAGCAGCGTAGTATCAGGGGGCGTCGGGTCCTACAATGAGCAGTTCTTC. Protein sequence: CASSVVSGGVGSYNEQFF.

This clone was observed a few times. The gene calls are TRBV19 and TRBJ1-1; D might be TRBD1 (6 bases). The CDR3 covers 13 residues. The germline V gene has CDR1 LNHDA and CDR2 SQIVND (reference sequence). V was shortened by 8 bases and J by 5 bases, with 15 bases between the two germline ends. The CDR3 loop reads CASSWDMETEAFF. The CDR3 DNA reads as TGTGCCAGTTCCTGGGACATGGAGACTGAAGCTTTCTTT.

This chain links TRBV7-9 with TRBJ1-5; 12 bases fit TRBD1. The germline V gene has CDR1 SEHNR and CDR2 FQNEAQ (reference sequence). Unmatched junction bases numbered 6, after V lost 6 bases and J lost 3 bases. CDR3 size: 16 residues. Here the CDR3 reads CASSSGTGGPNQPQHF. The CDR3 DNA reads TGTGCCAGCAGTTCCGGGACAGGGGGCCCCAATCAGCCCCAGCATTTT.

The rearrangement joins TRBV4-3 to TRBJ2-7, with D unclear. Deletions cut 3 bases from V and 4 bases from J, with 16 bases between. The germline gives CDR1 LGHNA, CDR2 YSLEER. The CDR3 spans 15 residues. CDR3 sequence (DNA): TGCGCCAGCAGCCAGACTGTCGGTGTGGGTTACGAGCAGTACTTC. It yields the protein CASSQTVGVGYEQYF.

J is TRBJ1-1 and V is TRBV7-9; the D gene is possibly TRBD1 (5 bases). The CDR3 totals 13 residues. Germline-derived CDR1 and CDR2 are SEHNR and FQNEAQ (reference sequence). Trimming shortened V by 3 bases and J by 1 base, and 6 bases separated the two germline ends. Written as DNA, the CDR3 is TGTGCCAGCAGCTTCGGGGGGAACACTGAAGCTTTCTTT. Its protein is CASSFGGNTEAFF. Full variable domain (outside the CDR3, taken from reference TRBV7-9 and TRBJ1-1): DTGVSQNPRHKITKRGQNVTFRCDPISEHNRLYWYRQTLGQGPEFLTYFQNEAQLEKSRLLSDRFSAERPKGSFSTLEIQRTEQGDSAMYLCASSFGGNTEAFFGQGTRLTVV.

The chain recombines TRBV12-5 with TRBJ1-3; 7 positions agree with TRBD1. The trim removed 6 bases at V and 0 bases at J, leaving 8 bases unmatched. This CDR3 comprises 16 residues. Looked up from germline, CDR1 is LGHNT and CDR2 is FRNRAP. The CDR3 DNA follows: TGTGCTAGTGGCCGGGACAGCTTACCCTCTGGAAACACCATATATTTT. Its protein is CASGRDSLPSGNTIYF.

The chain has TRBV7-8 and TRBJ1-1; TRBD1 is a possible D gene (6 bases). V lost 1 base to trimming and J lost 3 bases, with 12 bases between them. The CDR3 extends over 15 amino acids. CDR1 and CDR2 from the germline V gene are SGHVS and FQNEAQ. For the CDR3, the DNA is TGTGCCAGCAGCTTAGACAGGGTGGTATACACTGAAGCTTTCTTT. This translates into CASSLDRVVYTEAFF.

The V call is TRBV19, the J call TRBJ2-5, with 13 nucleotides matching TRBD2. The CDR3 is made up of 17 amino acids. The germline gives CDR1 LNHDA, CDR2 SQIVND (reference sequence). Unmatched junction bases numbered 6, after V lost 4 bases and J lost 1 base. The chain's CDR3 is CASSRLAGGPPQETQYF. Here the CDR3 DNA reads TGTGCCAGTAGTAGACTAGCGGGGGGACCTCCCCAAGAGACCCAGTACTTC.

V and J are TRBV7-2 and TRBJ2-5, with D unresolved. The J call may be faulty, since TRBJ2-7 better matches the DNA end. CDR1 is SGHTA and CDR2 is FQGNSA in the germline V gene. The CDR3 loop spans 12 amino acids. The CDR3 sequence: CASSPTYYEQYF. CDR3 sequence (DNA): TGTGCCAGCAGCCCTACGTATTACGAGCAGTACTTC.

The chain recombines TRBV12-2 with TRBJ2-1; TRBD2 is taken as the D call from the table, unchecked against the DNA. TRBV12-2 is an annotated pseudogene. The CDR3 is made up of 13 amino acids. CDR3 in amino acids: CASRFPGNNEQFF. CDR3 coding DNA: TGTGCAAGTCGCTTTCCGGGGAACAATGAGCAGTTCTTC.

V and J are TRBV6-1 and TRBJ1-1, with D unresolved. V lost 1 base to trimming and J lost 5 bases, with 11 bases between them. In germline, CDR1 is MNHNS, CDR2 SASEGT. The CDR3 covers 14 residues. CDR3 loop: CASSEDPGLTEAFF. CDR3 nucleotides: TGTGCCAGCAGTGAAGACCCGGGTCTGACTGAAGCTTTCTTT.

This clone has more than one count but fewer than ten. The rearrangement links TRBV6-4 to TRBJ2-3; 9 bases are a match to TRBD2. The germline gives CDR1 MRHNA, CDR2 SNTAGT. Trimming took 0 bases from V and 6 from J; bases not matched to a gene: 4. The CDR3 consists of 15 residues. DNA of the CDR3: TGTGCCAGCAGTGACTCTAGCGGGGGTCCTGATACGCAGTATTTT. It is translated as CASSDSSGGPDTQYF.

The genes are TRBV10-3 and TRBJ2-5; tentatively, D is TRBD2 (6 bases). The germline CDR1 and CDR2 sequences are ENHRY and SYGVKD. The germline V and J ends were trimmed by 0 bases and 1 base, with 12 bases remaining between them. The length of the CDR3 is 16 residues. DNA of the CDR3: TGTGCCATCAGTGAGTCTTTGGGCGGGGTCCAAGAGACCCAGTACTTC. This translates into CAISESLGGVQETQYF.

The chain combines TRBV9 with TRBJ2-3; 8 bases are a match to TRBD1. Germline values: CDR1 SGDLS, CDR2 YYNGEE. V shed 3 bases, J shed 4 bases, and the junction held 7 bases outside the gene matches. The length of the CDR3 is 15 residues. Written as DNA, the CDR3 is TGTGCCAGCAGCGCACAGGGGGTAGGGGCAGATACGCAGTATTTT. Protein: CASSAQGVGADTQYF. The whole variable domain, remainder taken from reference TRBV9 and TRBJ2-3, is DSGVTQTPKHLITATGQRVTLRCSPRSGDLSVYWYQQSLDQGLQFLIQYYNGEERAKGNILERFSAQQFPDLHSELNLSSLELGDSALYFCASSAQGVGADTQYFGPGTRLTVL.

The V and J genes are TRBV5-4 and TRBJ1-4, with D unresolved. Germline V gene sequence: CDR1 SGHNT, CDR2 YYREEE (reference sequence). CDR3 size: 13 residues. The V end was cut by 5 bases, the J end by 8 bases, with 13 bases between. In nucleotides, the CDR3 is TGTGCCAGCAGTCAAAGAGGGCTCGAAAAACTGTTTTTT. It yields the protein CASSQRGLEKLFF. Full variable domain (missing parts from reference TRBV5-4 and TRBJ1-4): ETGVTQSPTHLIKTRGQQVTLRCSSQSGHNTVSWYQQALGQGPQFIFQYYREEENGRGNFPPRFSGLQFPNYSSELNVNALELDDSALYLCASSQRGLEKLFFGSGTQLSVL.

The count of this clone is one. The V gene is TRBV9, the J gene TRBJ2-7; possibly TRBD1 for D (6 bases). The CDR3 sequence is 13 residues long. The germline V and J ends were trimmed by 2 bases and 0 bases, with 6 bases remaining between them. From germline, CDR1 is SGDLS and CDR2 YYNGEE. The CDR3 DNA reads as TGTGCCAGCAGCGTGGACAGCTCCTACGAGCAGTACTTC. This codes for CASSVDSSYEQYF. Looking up the rest from reference TRBV9 and TRBJ2-7 gives the full variable domain: DSGVTQTPKHLITATGQRVTLRCSPRSGDLSVYWYQQSLDQGLQFLIQYYNGEERAKGNILERFSAQQFPDLHSELNLSSLELGDSALYFCASSVDSSYEQYFGPGTRLTVT.

This chain uses TRBV7-9 with TRBJ1-1; the D gene is possibly TRBD1 (6 bases). V lost 8 bases to trimming and J lost 6 bases, with 16 bases between them. This CDR3 has 13 amino acids. Germline lookup yields CDR1 SEHNR and CDR2 FQNEAQ (reference sequence). The CDR3 nucleotides are TGTGCCAGCGTCTTAGGGGGGCTATCTGAAGCTTTCTTT. It translates to CASVLGGLSEAFF.

This clone was seen a single time. The germline gene is not matched at one end of the junction; a read error may be the cause. The CDR3 sequence: CASSLDRSGELFF. CDR3 sequence (DNA): TGTGCCAGCAGTTTAGACAGATCTGGGGAGCTGTTTTTT. This rearrangement joins TRBV7-6 to TRBJ2-2; tentatively, D is TRBD1 (5 bases). The CDR3 runs 13 residues. Germline loops: CDR1 SGHVS, CDR2 FNYEAQ.

DNA for the CDR3: TGTGCCTGCGAGGGATCACCCCTCCACTTT. Its translation: CACEGSPLHF. The rearrangement uses TRBV30 and TRBJ1-6, with D unresolved. The CDR3 extends over 10 amino acids. V lost 6 bases to trimming and J lost 10 bases, with 7 bases between them. Looked up from germline, CDR1 is GTSNPN and CDR2 is SVGIG (reference sequence).